One and the same sample provided the 27 T cell receptor beta chains below, sequenced in a study of OX40 agonist ivuxolimab in advanced cancers. Assay used: immunoSEQ multiplex PCR; TCRdb lists only in-frame clones, some missing. Among about 76,000 clones listed, more than 85% were seen once. The sample was CD4+ or CD8+ T cells sorted from blood, taken in a trial of the OX40 agonist ivuxolimab. These receptors originate from an adult with an advanced solid tumor such as melanoma, head and neck, liver or kidney cancer.

This sequence joins TRBV7-9 and TRBJ1-1; no definite D call. This CDR3 spans 13 amino acids. V was cut by 5 bases and J by 5 bases, with 12 bases left in between. Germline assignment: CDR1 SEHNR and CDR2 FQNEAQ (reference sequence). The CDR3 DNA reads as TGTGCCAGCAGCGCCCAGGAGACGACTGAAGCTTTCTTT. Translation: CASSAQETTEAFF.

The chain joins TRBV10-3 to TRBJ2-7, with a possible D match to TRBD2 (6 bases). Germline V lookup: CDR1 ENHRY, CDR2 SYGVKD. Trimming removed 8 bases from V and 2 bases from J, with 22 bases in between. CDR3 length: 16 residues. CDR3 protein: CAIASVAPGGAYEQYF. CDR3 DNA sequence: TGTGCCATCGCTTCTGTAGCTCCCGGGGGAGCCTACGAGCAGTACTTC.

This chain joins TRBV14 and TRBJ2-5; D is undetermined. Germline values: CDR1 SGHDN, CDR2 FVKESK. V dropped 2 bases and J dropped 7 bases, with 11 bases sitting between them. The CDR3 has 13 residues. Here the CDR3 DNA reads TGTGCCAGCAGCCAACCTTACCTGCGGACCCAGTACTTC. Translation: CASSQPYLRTQYF.

For the CDR3, the DNA is TGCGCCAGCAGCCAGGGGGACTCCACGACCGCAAAGTTCTTC. Translation: CASSQGDSTTAKFF. The chain carries TRBV4-1 and TRBJ2-1; D is possibly TRBD2 (6 bases). V shed 3 bases and J shed 14 bases, with 20 bases lying between them. CDR1 and CDR2 from the germline V gene are MGHRA and YSYEKL. This CDR3 spans 14 amino acids.

This sequence joins TRBV5-6 and TRBJ2-7, with 11 bases that match TRBD2. J lost 6 bases, V lost 2 bases, and 7 bases had no gene match. Germline values: CDR1 SGHDT, CDR2 YYEEEE. The CDR3 has 15 residues. The CDR3 spells CASSFFSGGAREQYV. The CDR3 nucleotides are TGTGCCAGCAGCTTTTTTAGCGGGGGGGCCCGCGAGCAGTACGTC.

J is TRBJ1-4 and V is TRBV28, with 9 bases aligning to TRBD1. CDR1 MDHEN and CDR2 SYDVKM come from the germline V gene. V was clipped by 6 bases and J by 7 bases; unmatched bases: 6. CDR3 length equals 14 residues. CDR3 amino acids: CASRTTGGGEKLFF. The CDR3 bases are TGTGCCAGCAGGACGACAGGGGGTGGTGAAAAACTGTTTTTT.

This chain links TRBV6-5 with TRBJ1-1; D might be TRBD1 (5 bases). Per germline, CDR1 MNHEY and CDR2 SVGAGI. There are 14 residues in the CDR3. V gave up 2 bases and J gave up 1 base, with 8 bases separating them. This CDR3 reads CASSYDRPNTEAFF. CDR3 sequence (DNA): TGTGCCAGCAGTTACGACAGACCGAACACTGAAGCTTTCTTT.

This clone has just one count. The J gene is TRBJ1-2, the V gene TRBV6-1; no firm D call. The CDR3 runs 12 residues. Germline-derived CDR1 and CDR2 are MNHNS and SASEGT. V lost 1 base, J lost 8 bases, and 8 bases lay in between. As DNA, the CDR3 is TGTGCCAGCAGTGAAGGACCCGCGGGCTACACCTTC. Residues: CASSEGPAGYTF.

The gene calls are TRBV18 and TRBJ2-3; the D is unclear. The germline V gene encodes CDR1 KGHSH and CDR2 LQKENI. The CDR3 consists of 12 residues. V dropped 3 bases and J dropped 6 bases, with 7 bases sitting between them. The CDR3 loop reads CASSPGVDTQYF. The CDR3 DNA reads TGTGCCAGCTCACCTGGGGTTGATACGCAGTATTTT.

CDR3 sequence (DNA): TGTGCCAGCAGTGAAGCAGGCAGCTATGGCTACACCTTC. Protein product: CASSEAGSYGYTF. The chain uses TRBV2 and TRBJ1-2, with unresolved D. Trimming took 0 bases from V and 4 from J, leaving 6 bases between them. This CDR3 comprises 13 residues. Germline CDR1 is SNHLY and CDR2 is FYNNEI.

V usage is TRBV4-3 and J usage is TRBJ2-1; D gene uncertain. The germline gives CDR1 LGHNA, CDR2 YSLEER. There are 15 residues in the CDR3. Trimming removed 2 bases at V and 3 bases at J, with 11 bases between. The CDR3 DNA follows: TGCGCCAGCAGCCAAATTCGGTCTTTCTACAATGAGCAGTTCTTC. Its translation: CASSQIRSFYNEQFF.

The chain employs TRBV10-3 and TRBJ2-1, with TRBD1 matching 9 bases. V shed 6 bases, J shed 7 bases, and the junction held 4 bases outside the gene matches. The CDR3 runs 13 residues. CDR1 and CDR2 from the germline V gene are ENHRY and SYGVKD. In DNA form, the CDR3 reads TGTGCCATCAGACAGGGGGCAGGGAATGAGCAGTTCTTC. As protein: CAIRQGAGNEQFF.

The rearrangement links TRBV4-1 to TRBJ2-7; 8 nucleotides line up with TRBD1. Germline values: CDR1 MGHRA, CDR2 YSYEKL. CDR3 length equals 15 residues. The junction had 4 bases not matched to a gene; V was cut back by 0 bases and J by 3 bases. The CDR3 spells CASSQDRGHFYEQYF. The CDR3 DNA sequence: TGCGCCAGCAGCCAAGACAGGGGGCATTTCTACGAGCAGTACTTC.

This clone turned up a few times. The chain carries TRBV11-2 and TRBJ1-1, with 8 bases that match TRBD1. J lost 3 bases, V lost 5 bases, and 11 bases had no gene match. Looked up from germline, CDR1 is SGHAT and CDR2 is FQNNGV. This CDR3 is built from 16 residues. The CDR3 protein is CASSPPRGLGDTEAFF. CDR3 in DNA: TGTGCCAGCAGCCCACCCAGGGGGCTGGGAGACACTGAAGCTTTCTTT. The full variable domain, completed using reference TRBV11-2 and TRBJ1-1, is EAGVAQSPRYKIIEKRQSVAFWCNPISGHATLYWYQQILGQGPKLLIQFQNNGVVDDSQLPKDRFSAERLKGVDSTLKIQPAKLEDSAVYLCASSPPRGLGDTEAFFGQGTRLTVV.

This clone appeared a few times. The chain combines TRBV27 with TRBJ1-1; D uncertain. CDR1 MNHEY and CDR2 SMNVEV come from the germline V gene (reference sequence). The CDR3 has 13 residues. Trimming removed 4 bases from V and 0 bases from J, with 6 bases in between. CDR3 in DNA: TGTGCCAGCAGTTCTAGGATGAACACTGAAGCTTTCTTT. Translation gives CASSSRMNTEAFF.

This clone was seen a single time. The J gene is TRBJ1-2, the V gene TRBV4-1, with a possible D match to TRBD1 (5 bases). Germline-derived CDR1 and CDR2 are MGHRA and YSYEKL. V lost 0 bases to trimming and J lost 3 bases, with 11 bases between them. The CDR3 has 15 amino acids. The CDR3 DNA reads TGCGCCAGCAGCCAAGATACCGGGGGAGACTATGGCTACACCTTC. This translates into CASSQDTGGDYGYTF.

The J gene is TRBJ1-2, the V gene TRBV15; D may be TRBD1 (5 bases). Germline V gene data show CDR1 as LNHNV and CDR2 as YYDKDF (reference sequence). The CDR3 totals 14 residues. V dropped 2 bases and J dropped 6 bases, with 13 bases sitting between them. CDR3: CATSRSRDSNGYTF. The CDR3 nucleotides are TGTGCCACCAGCAGATCTCGAGACAGTAATGGCTACACCTTC.

The gene calls are TRBV5-4 and TRBJ1-4, with D perhaps TRBD1 (6 bases). The CDR3 has 15 residues. The germline V and J ends were trimmed by 0 bases and 7 bases, with 13 bases remaining between them. CDR1 and CDR2 from the germline V gene are SGHNT and YYREEE (reference sequence). CDR3 sequence reads: CASSLARGSGEKLFF. CDR3 DNA sequence: TGTGCCAGCAGCTTGGCCAGGGGCTCGGGTGAAAAACTGTTTTTT.

V usage is TRBV14 and J usage is TRBJ2-2, with D possibly being TRBD1 or TRBD2 (5 bases each). V was clipped by 6 bases and J by 4 bases, with 15 bases between them. The CDR3 has 15 amino acids. Per germline, CDR1 SGHDN and CDR2 FVKESK. CDR3 residues: CASSRFRGRTGELFF. Written as DNA, the CDR3 is TGTGCCAGCAGTCGCTTCCGGGGCCGCACCGGGGAGCTGTTTTTT.

The rearrangement uses TRBV25-1 and TRBJ1-2; 10 nucleotides align to TRBD1. This CDR3 comprises 13 residues. Trimming at V came to 4 bases and at J to 11 bases, leaving 7 bases not matched to a gene. CDR1 MGHDK and CDR2 SYGVNS come from the germline V gene. This CDR3 is CASSGTGGLGYTF. Written as DNA, the CDR3 is TGTGCCAGCAGTGGGACAGGGGGTCTGGGATACACCTTC.

CDR3 loop: CAWSQDRANSPLHF. DNA for the CDR3: TGTGCCTGGAGTCAGGACAGGGCTAATTCACCCCTCCACTTT. V is TRBV30 and J is TRBJ1-6; 8 bases map to TRBD1. The germline V gene has CDR1 GTSNPN and CDR2 SVGIG (reference sequence). The CDR3 runs to 14 residues. V lost 2 bases, J lost 6 bases, and 3 bases stayed unmatched.

This clone has only one observation. The chain is built from TRBV19 and TRBJ1-4, with 9 positions matching TRBD1. After removal of 5 bases from V and 0 bases from J, the junction contained 4 bases not matched to a gene. Germline V gives CDR1 LNHDA, CDR2 SQIVND (reference sequence). CDR3 size: 16 residues. CDR3 in DNA: TGTGCCAGTAGTTTGGGGACAGGGACAACTAATGAAAAACTGTTTTTT. Protein sequence: CASSLGTGTTNEKLFF.

This chain connects TRBV4-3 to TRBJ1-2; D call uncertain. The V gene lost 0 bases and the J gene lost 10 bases, with 12 bases spanning the gap. CDR3 length: 13 amino acids. Germline V gene data show CDR1 as LGHNA and CDR2 as YSLEER. The CDR3 DNA sequence: TGCGCCAGCAGCCAAGATAGACGGCACTACTACACCTTC. It yields the protein CASSQDRRHYYTF.

The chain joins TRBV7-3 to TRBJ2-1; D is unresolved. Germline V gene sequence: CDR1 SGHTA, CDR2 FQGTGA. The CDR3 consists of 14 residues. Trimming removed 1 base from V and 6 bases from J, with 10 bases in between. This chain's CDR3 is CASSLNGLTNEQFF. CDR3 nucleotides: TGTGCCAGCAGCTTAAATGGGCTAACCAATGAGCAGTTCTTC.

The chain has TRBV9 and TRBJ2-2, with TRBD2 as a possible D gene (5 bases). Germline V gives CDR1 SGDLS, CDR2 YYNGEE. The CDR3 length is 18 residues. Trimming stripped 0 bases from V and 4 bases from J, with 19 bases between. CDR3 in amino acids: CASSVAARARRGTGELFF. The CDR3 nucleotides are TGTGCCAGCAGCGTAGCCGCGAGGGCCCGACGAGGCACCGGGGAGCTGTTTTTT.

As to this clone: One junction end does not reproduce the germline sequence, and a read error may be involved. The genes are TRBV5-1 and TRBJ2-5; possibly TRBD1 or TRBD2 for D (6 bases each). The CDR3 has 15 residues. Germline values: CDR1 SGHRS, CDR2 YFSETQ. In DNA, the CDR3 is TGCGCCAGCAGCTTGGGGGGGGCCCTCCAACAGACCCAGTACTTC. This translates into CASSLGGALQQTQYF.

V and J are TRBV15 and TRBJ1-5; 8 bases align to TRBD1. V shed 6 bases, J shed 3 bases, and the junction held 13 bases outside the gene matches. The CDR3 consists of 17 residues. CDR1 and CDR2 (germline): LNHNV, YYDKDF (reference sequence). This chain's CDR3 is CATRSGGAGFLNQPQHF. Here the CDR3 DNA reads TGTGCCACCAGGTCAGGGGGCGCCGGGTTTCTCAATCAGCCCCAGCATTTT.